A selection of T cell receptor beta chains follows, all from one sample in a study of T-cell memory formation after mild COVID-19. TCRdb re-derived calls from the 5' RACE reads in MiXCR, one entry per CDR3 protein. The sample has 250,000 to 400,000 distinct CDR3 sequences; more than 13% are singletons. Material: PBMCs or a T cell subset sorted from them (not recorded which). The receptors were gathered from a man between 18 and 35 years old who had mild COVID-19 (a few samples of this study predate the infection). Cell type and time point are not known. CDR3s include the opening cysteine and the closing phenylalanine or tryptophan. Each record gives: D gene, clone size, V gene, J gene, CDR3 DNA, CDR3 protein. D genes are given only for firm matches. The size of a clone is reported for some rows only, either as once, few or many, or as a class for expanded clones.

TRBD1	-	TRBV5-1	TRBJ1-1	TGCGCCAGCAGCTTGGGTGCGACAGGGACCAAAGCTTTCTTT	CASSLGATGTKAFF
TRBD2	-	TRBV5-1	TRBJ2-5	TGCGCCAGCAGACGGACTAGCGGGGGATCGGAGACCCAGTACTTC	CASRRTSGGSETQYF
-	-	TRBV7-9	TRBJ2-3	TGTGCCAGCAGCTGGAGGGCTGCCTCCTCTATGAATAGTTGGTATTTT	CASSWRAASSMNSWYF
-	-	TRBV27	TRBJ2-4	TGTGCCAGCAGTCCCCTCGGGGTGGGGGCCAAAAACATTCAGTACTTC	CASSPLGVGAKNIQYF
-	-	TRBV20-1	TRBJ1-2	TGCAGTGCTAGACCAGGGGCTGCTAACTATGGCTACACCTTC	CSARPGAANYGYTF
TRBD2	few	TRBV6-5	TRBJ2-5	TGTGCCAGCAACCTACTAGCGGGGGGGCGAGAGACCCAGTACTTC	CASNLLAGGRETQYF
-	few	TRBV27	TRBJ2-6	TGTGCCAGCAGTTTTGGGCGCTCTGGGGCCAACGTCCTGACTTTC	CASSFGRSGANVLTF
-	-	TRBV2	TRBJ2-3	TGTGCCAGCAGCAGGGAGACAGATACGCAGTATTTT	CASSRETDTQYF
TRBD2	-	TRBV7-9	TRBJ2-1	TGTGCCAGCAGCTTAGGGGGGGGAGCATCCGGGACTAGCGTTGAGCAGTTCTTC	CASSLGGGASGTSVEQFF
-	-	TRBV9	TRBJ2-2	TGTGCCAGCAGCGTGAGGGCCCCCTCGAACACCGGGGAGCTGTTTTTT	CASSVRAPSNTGELFF
TRBD1	few	TRBV18	TRBJ1-6	TGTGCCAGCTCACCCCGATCCACAGGGGGCGGTAATTCACCCCTCCACTTT	CASSPRSTGGGNSPLHF
-	-	TRBV5-4	TRBJ2-5	TGTGCCAGCAGCTTGGAGAGGAAGCAAGAGACCCAGTACTTC	CASSLERKQETQYF
-	few	TRBV5-1	TRBJ2-5	TGCGCCAGCAGCTTCCGTGTACAAGAGACCCAGTACTTC	CASSFRVQETQYF
-	many	TRBV5-1	TRBJ1-2	TGCGCCAGCAAATCAAAGACCGGGACCGACGCCTCGGGGAACACCTTC	CASKSKTGTDASGNTF
TRBD2	-	TRBV9	TRBJ2-3	TGTGCCAGCAGCGTAGGCGGGCCTAGCGGGGCCGGCACAGATACGCAGTATTTT	CASSVGGPSGAGTDTQYF
-	-	TRBV6-5	TRBJ1-2	TGTGCCAGCAGTTACTCGATTGTCCTCCGTAGCTATGGCTACACCTTC	CASSYSIVLRSYGYTF
TRBD2	many	TRBV7-8	TRBJ2-5	TGTGCCAGCAGCCCACTAAGCGGGGGGGAGACCCAGTACTTC	CASSPLSGGETQYF
TRBD1	few	TRBV5-1	TRBJ1-2	TGCGCCAGCGTCGAAGACAGGGATATGGGCTATGGCTACACCTTC	CASVEDRDMGYGYTF
TRBD1	few	TRBV12-3/TRBV12-4	TRBJ2-5	TGTGCCAGCAACAGGGGGCGCGGAGAGACCCAGTACTTC	CASNRGRGETQYF
TRBD2	few	TRBV27	TRBJ2-2	TGTGCCAGCAGAAAACCGGGACTAGCGTTGAACACCGGGGAGCTGTTTTTT	CASRKPGLALNTGELFF
-	-	TRBV3-1	TRBJ1-5	TGTGCCAGCAGCCAGGGGTATCAGCCCCAGCATTTT	CASSQGYQPQHF
-	-	TRBV7-2	TRBJ2-1	TGTGCCAGCAGCTTTGGGGGCCTTGAGCAGTTCTTC	CASSFGGLEQFF
-	few	TRBV20-1	TRBJ2-1	TGCAGTGCTAGAGCTCTAGTAAATCCCCAGTTCTTC	CSARALVNPQFF
-	few	TRBV6-2/TRBV6-3	TRBJ2-2	TGTGCCAGCAGGCCACAGGGACGGGTCACCGGGGAGCTGTTTTTT	CASRPQGRVTGELFF
TRBD2	-	TRBV29-1	TRBJ2-5	TGCAGCGTTGAGGGTACTAGCGGGCAAGAGACCCAGTACTTC	CSVEGTSGQETQYF
-	-	TRBV10-2	TRBJ2-2	TGCGCCAGCAGTGAGATAGGGCACGGGGAGCTGTTTTTT	CASSEIGHGELFF